The 14 T cell receptor beta chains reported below all come from one sample, sequenced in a study of cytomegalovirus exposure and HLA in healthy donors. The PCR made use of 60 Vbeta and 13 Jbeta primers. Sequenced by immunoSEQ multiplex PCR; TCRdb stores in-frame clones only, minus some. The table records 200,000 to 250,000 clones, over 70% of them present only once. Sequenced material: PBMCs. Every receptor here comes from a woman aged 60-75 years in good health and CMV-seropositive.

The V call is TRBV7-2, the J call TRBJ2-2, with D tentatively TRBD1 (5 bases). The germline V gene encodes CDR1 SGHTA and CDR2 FQGNSA. Deletions cut 4 bases from V and 1 base from J, with 10 bases between. The CDR3 contains 15 residues. CDR3 coding DNA: TGTGCCAGCAGCTACACAGGCTGGAACACCGGGGAGCTGTTTTTT. Its protein is CASSYTGWNTGELFF.

This rearrangement joins TRBV29-1 to TRBJ1-3; D gene uncertain. The length of the CDR3 is 13 residues. CDR1 SQVTM and CDR2 ANQGSEA come from the germline V gene. Trimming stripped 6 bases from V and 2 bases from J, with 11 bases between. DNA of the CDR3: TGCAGCGTGCTTGAGGTAACTGGAAACACCATATATTTT. It is translated as CSVLEVTGNTIYF.

This clone has only a few counts. The genes are TRBV7-8 and TRBJ1-1; 9 bases are a match to TRBD1. V dropped 3 bases and J dropped 5; count of bases not matched to a gene: 7. This CDR3 spans 15 amino acids. The germline CDR1 and CDR2 sequences are SGHVS and FQNEAQ. The CDR3 loop reads CASSLLQGAGTEAFF. Written as DNA, the CDR3 is TGTGCCAGCAGCTTGCTACAGGGGGCAGGAACTGAAGCTTTCTTT.

The V and J genes are TRBV15 and TRBJ2-5; D is undetermined. The DNA end lines up better with TRBJ2-7; the J call may be wrong. Germline V gene data show CDR1 as LNHNV and CDR2 as YYDKDF (reference sequence). This CDR3 has 13 amino acids. The DNA for the CDR3 is TGTGCCACCAGCAGAGATGCCTCCTACGAGCAGTACTTC. Translating it yields CATSRDASYEQYF.

The CDR3 DNA sequence: TGTGCCAGCAGTTACGGCCGGGACAGGGGGACTGAAGCTTTCTTT. Protein: CASSYGRDRGTEAFF. The genes are TRBV6-5 and TRBJ1-1, with TRBD1 identical over 11 bases. This CDR3 is 15 amino acids long. CDR1 and CDR2 from the germline V gene are MNHEY and SVGAGI. Trimming removed 2 bases from V and 5 bases from J; junction bases left unmatched: 4.

The V and J genes are TRBV7-7 and TRBJ2-1; TRBD1 might be the D (5 bases). This CDR3 has 14 amino acids. CDR1 and CDR2 from the germline V gene are SSHAT and FNYEAQ (reference sequence). V was clipped by 1 base and J by 8 bases, with 12 bases between them. The CDR3 sequence is CASSLVQGEHEQFF. CDR3 nucleotide sequence: TGTGCCAGCAGCTTAGTGCAGGGCGAGCATGAGCAGTTCTTC.

The chain couples TRBV18 to TRBJ1-1; 7 bases match TRBD1. Germline CDR1 and CDR2: KGHSH and LQKENI. There are 13 residues in the CDR3. Unmatched junction bases numbered 5, after V lost 6 bases and J lost 4 bases. This CDR3 is CASSADRATEAFF. As DNA, the CDR3 is TGTGCCAGCTCCGCCGACAGGGCCACTGAAGCTTTCTTT.

V is TRBV7-3 and J is TRBJ2-1; TRBD2 matches 8 bases. The CDR3 covers 14 residues. CDR1 and CDR2 (germline): SGHTA, FQGTGA. J lost 6 bases, V lost 5 bases, and 6 bases had no gene match. CDR3 sequence (DNA): TGTGCCAGCAGCGTATCCGGGACTAGCAATGAGCAGTTCTTC. Translation gives CASSVSGTSNEQFF. The variable domain in full, completed from reference TRBV7-3 and TRBJ2-1, reads GAGVSQTPSNKVTEKGKYVELRCDPISGHTALYWYRQSLGQGPEFLIYFQGTGAADDSGLPNDRFFAVRPEGSVSTLKIQRTERGDSAVYLCASSVSGTSNEQFFGPGTRLTVL.

This clone came up a few times. CDR3 residues: CASSLGSGGRTGELFF. The CDR3, as DNA: TGCGCCAGCAGCTTGGGGTCAGGGGGAAGGACCGGGGAGCTGTTTTTT. J is TRBJ2-2 and V is TRBV5-1; 7 nucleotides line up with TRBD1. Germline V gene sequence: CDR1 SGHRS, CDR2 YFSETQ. The CDR3 is 16 residues long. The trim removed 0 bases at V and 5 bases at J, leaving 7 bases unmatched.

The V and J genes are TRBV18 and TRBJ1-3, with 7 bases that match TRBD1. After removal of 3 bases from V and 0 bases from J, the junction contained 8 bases not matched to a gene. Germline loops: CDR1 KGHSH, CDR2 LQKENI. There are 17 residues in the CDR3. CDR3 nucleotide sequence: TGTGCCAGCTCACCCTTGACAGGGATCTTCTCTGGAAACACCATATATTTT. Its protein is CASSPLTGIFSGNTIYF.

The V and J genes are TRBV5-4 and TRBJ2-3; 10 bases map to TRBD2. The germline gives CDR1 SGHNT, CDR2 YYREEE (reference sequence). The CDR3 length is 17 residues. J gave up 0 bases and V 1 base, and 5 bases lay outside the gene matches. This chain's CDR3 is CASSLTSGASSTDTQYF. The CDR3 region has the DNA TGTGCCAGCAGCTTGACTAGCGGGGCCTCTAGCACAGATACGCAGTATTTT.

This chain joins TRBV6-6 and TRBJ2-5; TRBD1 agrees at 8 bases. CDR1 and CDR2 from the germline V gene are MNHNY and SVGAGI (reference sequence). With V trimmed by 2 bases and J by 4 bases, 6 bases remained unmatched. The CDR3 is made up of 15 amino acids. CDR3: CASSYETGVGETQYF. CDR3 nucleotide sequence: TGTGCCAGCAGTTACGAGACAGGGGTGGGAGAGACCCAGTACTTC.

This clone occurred a few times. The V gene is TRBV5-1, the J gene TRBJ2-1; TRBD2 aligns across 9 bases. The trim removed 0 bases at V and 8 bases at J, leaving 9 bases unmatched. CDR3 length: 16 amino acids. Per the germline V gene, CDR1 is SGHRS and CDR2 is YFSETQ. Here the CDR3 reads CASSLANSGSTDEQFF. The CDR3 DNA reads as TGCGCCAGCAGCTTGGCCAATAGCGGGAGCACCGATGAGCAGTTCTTC. The full variable domain, its missing parts supplied by reference TRBV5-1 and TRBJ2-1, is KAGVTQTPRYLIKTRGQQVTLSCSPISGHRSVSWYQQTPGQGLQFLFEYFSETQRNKGNFPGRFSGRQFSNSRSEMNVSTLELGDSALYLCASSLANSGSTDEQFFGPGTRLTVL.

The V and J genes are TRBV7-9 and TRBJ1-6; D is ambiguous. CDR1 and CDR2 (germline): SEHNR, FQNEAQ (reference sequence). The CDR3 length is 16 residues. Trimming cost V 0 bases and J 0 bases, with 6 bases left between them. CDR3 in DNA: TGTGCCAGCAGCTTAGCTATGAGCTCCTATAATTCACCCCTCCACTTT. Its protein is CASSLAMSSYNSPLHF.